A single TCR beta chain is shown here with its context. The entry originates in a study of blood T cell repertoires in COVID-19. At the level of the study: Both acute and convalescent COVID-19 samples were obtained from the United States, Italy and Spain. In each case, the material was cDNA or gDNA derived from T cells, B-cell-depleted T cells, or PBMCs.

V gave up 0 bases and J gave up 0 bases, with 7 bases separating them. The CDR3 totals 15 residues. Germline V lookup: CDR1 SGHRS, CDR2 YFSETQ. In the study's own analysis: From reference gene primer amplification, estimates of nucleated cell counts were derived. Generated by immunoSEQ multiplex PCR, the TCRdb table keeps only in-frame clones and is missing some. Clonal size and the V and J genes are those of that table, whereas D and trimming came from the DNA. The sample yields under 300,000 clones, nearly 90% seen once. For recovered donors of Cohort 3, there were two negative PCRs, clearance, or symptom resolution.

The receptor was derived from a woman under 40 who had recovered from COVID-19. J is TRBJ2-1 and V is TRBV5-1; D gene unclear. What was sequenced was PBMCs or T cells enriched from blood (not recorded which). The CDR3 nucleotides read TGCGCCAGCAGCTTGGAACCCAGCTCCTACAATGAGCAGTTCTTC. This translates into CASSLEPSSYNEQFF.